The 20 T cell receptor beta chains below come from one sample, sequenced in a study of CD8 T cells in Susac syndrome. It was with random hexamers that 0.5 to 1 ug RNA was reverse transcribed. MiXCR, run by TCRdb on the immunoSEQ multiplex PCR reads, gives a single entry per CDR3 protein. Of roughly 180,000 distinct CDR3 sequences in the sample, around 94% were seen once. The source material was CD4+ T cells from PBMCs. The receptors shown here come from a human donor in good health.

V is TRBV4-3 and J is TRBJ2-2; D is uncertain. Trimming shortened V by 3 bases and J by 4 bases, and 9 bases separated the two germline ends. Per the germline V gene, CDR1 is LGHNA and CDR2 is YSLEER. This CDR3 comprises 14 residues. CDR3 DNA sequence: TGCGCCAGCAGCCAGGATCGGTTCACCGGGGAGCTGTTTTTT. Protein product: CASSQDRFTGELFF.

The chain uses TRBV3-1 and TRBJ2-3; TRBD2 agrees at 12 bases. Germline V lookup: CDR1 LGHDT, CDR2 YNNKEL (reference sequence). CDR3 length equals 16 residues. With V trimmed by 5 bases and J by 0 bases, 3 bases remained unmatched. The CDR3 coding sequence is TGTGCCAGCAGCGCGGGGACTAGCGGGAGCACAGATACGCAGTATTTT. Its protein product is CASSAGTSGSTDTQYF.

The rearrangement links TRBV29-1 to TRBJ2-3, with D perhaps matching TRBD1 (5 bases). This CDR3 contains 12 residues. Germline CDR1 and CDR2: SQVTM and ANQGSEA. V gave up 8 bases and J gave up 2 bases, with 11 bases separating them. The CDR3 region has the DNA TGCAGCCACGAAGGGGTCACAGATACGCAGTATTTT. Its translation: CSHEGVTDTQYF.

V and J are TRBV15 and TRBJ2-3; D ambiguous. CDR3 size: 14 residues. Trimming pared 5 bases from V and 3 bases from J, leaving 12 bases between. Per the germline V gene, CDR1 is LNHNV and CDR2 is YYDKDF (reference sequence). CDR3 bases: TGTGCCACCAGCCTACTTCTAGAGACAGATACGCAGTATTTT. Translated, it gives CATSLLLETDTQYF.

V gene TRBV12-3 or TRBV12-4 combines with J gene TRBJ1-2; no reliable D call. The CDR3 is 11 residues long. With 3 bases removed from V and 4 bases from J, the gap between germline ends came to 3 bases. In DNA form, the CDR3 reads TGTGCCAGCAGTTTCTCCTATGGCTACACCTTC. This translates into CASSFSYGYTF.

The chain couples TRBV5-6 to TRBJ2-6; D is uncertain. V was shortened by 7 bases and J by 0 bases, with 5 bases between the two germline ends. Germline CDR1 reads SGHDT; CDR2 reads YYEEEE. The CDR3 length is 13 residues. The CDR3 region is CASLSSGANVLTF. The CDR3 region has the DNA TGTGCCAGCTTGTCCTCTGGGGCCAACGTCCTGACTTTC.

The CDR3 is CASSVVGSGYTF. CDR3 DNA: TGTGCCAGCAGTGTAGTAGGGTCGGGCTACACCTTC. This rearrangement joins TRBV2 to TRBJ1-2; D remains ambiguous. The germline gives CDR1 SNHLY, CDR2 FYNNEI. The CDR3 has 12 residues. V was pared by 4 bases and J by 8 bases, with 11 bases between.

The chain employs TRBV20-1 and TRBJ2-4, with TRBD2 as a possible D gene (5 bases). Germline V gives CDR1 DFQATT, CDR2 SNEGSKA (reference sequence). The CDR3 length is 13 residues. The CDR3 nucleotides are TGCAGCCCCCTGGCGGGCTCCAAAAACATTCAGTACTTC. Encoded protein: CSPLAGSKNIQYF.

The chain uses TRBV18 and TRBJ2-7; D gene unclear. CDR1 KGHSH and CDR2 LQKENI come from the germline V gene. The CDR3 is made up of 13 amino acids. Trimming took off 4 bases at V and 0 bases at J, with 7 bases between the two ends. The CDR3 here is CASSHADSYEQYF. CDR3 sequence (DNA): TGTGCCAGCTCACATGCTGACTCCTACGAGCAGTACTTC.

The DNA of the CDR3 is TGTGCCAGCAGCAATGGACGGAACTCCTACGAGCAGTACTTC. It yields the protein CASSNGRNSYEQYF. The chain carries TRBV6-5 and TRBJ2-7, with D hard to call. Germline V gene data show CDR1 as MNHEY and CDR2 as SVGAGI. The CDR3 contains 14 residues. Trimming cost V 6 bases and J 0 bases, with 12 bases left between them.

The V call is TRBV4-3, the J call TRBJ2-7; 10 positions agree with TRBD2. CDR1 is LGHNA and CDR2 is YSLEER in the germline V gene. This CDR3 is built from 17 residues. Unmatched junction bases numbered 6, after V lost 1 base and J lost 0 bases. The CDR3 DNA reads TGCGCCAGCAGCCAAGGGCTAGCGGGGGCCCTCTCCTACGAGCAGTACTTC. This translates into CASSQGLAGALSYEQYF.

The V gene is TRBV5-6, the J gene TRBJ2-7; tentatively, D is TRBD2 (5 bases). The CDR3 length is 15 residues. V lost 4 bases, J lost 7 bases, and 21 bases lay in between. Germline-derived CDR1 and CDR2 are SGHDT and YYEEEE. DNA for the CDR3: TGTGCCAGCAGCCCCCTGTCCGAAGGGTGGGAGGAGCAGTACTTC. Its protein product is CASSPLSEGWEEQYF.

This chain uses TRBV30 with TRBJ1-2; D gene ambiguous. The CDR3 length is 12 residues. The ends were cut back, 5 bases at V and 7 bases at J, with 14 bases in the middle. CDR1 and CDR2 from the germline V gene are GTSNPN and SVGIG (reference sequence). The CDR3 sequence: CAWDGGPGGYTF. CDR3 nucleotide sequence: TGTGCCTGGGACGGAGGACCAGGTGGCTACACCTTC.

The V and J genes are TRBV7-2 and TRBJ2-7; D may be TRBD1 (5 bases). Germline V gene lookup returns CDR1 SGHTA and CDR2 FQGNSA. Trimming shortened V by 1 base and J by 7 bases, and 11 bases separated the two germline ends. The CDR3 extends over 13 amino acids. CDR3 sequence reads: CASSLVAGREQYF. The CDR3, as DNA: TGTGCCAGCAGCTTAGTAGCAGGGCGGGAGCAGTACTTC.

V and J are TRBV7-9 and TRBJ1-5, with unresolved D. The CDR3 has 10 residues. Germline lookup yields CDR1 SEHNR and CDR2 FQNEAQ (reference sequence). The V end was cut by 4 bases, the J end by 5 bases, with 0 bases between. The CDR3 here is CASSYQPQHF. For the CDR3, the DNA is TGTGCCAGCAGCTATCAGCCCCAGCATTTT.

The genes are TRBV5-1 and TRBJ2-2; maybe TRBD1 (6 bases). V was trimmed by 6 bases and J by 3 bases, leaving 12 bases between them. CDR3 length equals 14 residues. Germline assignment: CDR1 SGHRS and CDR2 YFSETQ. The CDR3 is CASTQQGYTGELFF. The CDR3, as DNA: TGCGCCAGCACTCAACAGGGCTACACCGGGGAGCTGTTTTTT.

This clonotype was found once. The chain carries TRBV7-2 and TRBJ2-7, with D maybe TRBD2 (6 bases). This CDR3 contains 14 residues. In germline, CDR1 is SGHTA, CDR2 FQGNSA. V was cut by 5 bases and J by 3 bases, with 14 bases left in between. The CDR3, as DNA: TGTGCCAGCAGCCCTAGCCCCGGGGGCTACGAGCAGTACTTC. This translates into CASSPSPGGYEQYF. Combining the CDR3 with reference TRBV7-2 and TRBJ2-7 gives the whole variable domain GAGVSQSPSNKVTEKGKDVELRCDPISGHTALYWYRQSLGQGLEFLIYFQGNSAPDKSGLPSDRFSAERTGGSVSTLTIQRTQQEDSAVYLCASSPSPGGYEQYFGPGTRLTVT.

The chain is built from TRBV29-1 and TRBJ2-5; 9 bases line up with TRBD2. The germline CDR1 and CDR2 sequences are SQVTM and ANQGSEA. The CDR3 is 13 amino acids. The J segment lost 5 bases and the V segment lost 7 bases, leaving 8 bases of the junction unmatched. CDR3 sequence: CSAVDSGGETQYF. CDR3 bases: TGCAGCGCCGTCGACAGCGGGGGGGAGACCCAGTACTTC.

V and J are TRBV18 and TRBJ2-2; no firm D call. Deletions cut 3 bases from V and 2 bases from J, with 7 bases between. This CDR3 spans 14 amino acids. The germline V gene has CDR1 KGHSH and CDR2 LQKENI. The CDR3 region is CASSPRTNTGELFF. CDR3 sequence (DNA): TGTGCCAGCTCACCCAGAACAAACACCGGGGAGCTGTTTTTT.

This clonotype was counted once. The chain carries TRBV20-1 and TRBJ2-5; D is uncertain. The CDR3 contains 12 residues. Looked up from germline, CDR1 is DFQATT and CDR2 is SNEGSKA (reference sequence). Trimming took off 6 bases at V and 2 bases at J, with 10 bases between the two ends. The CDR3 nucleotides read TGCAGTGCCACAGCAATACAAGAGACCCAGTACTTC. This translates into CSATAIQETQYF.